This T cell receptor beta chain was recovered during a study of shared clonotypes between healthy human individuals. Sequencing was performed with immunoSEQ multiplex PCR; in TCRdb, only in-frame clones are kept and a portion is missing. Among 2 million or so clones listed, about 94% were seen once. The germline gives CDR1 LGHNA, CDR2 YSLEER. The V segment lost 2 bases and the J segment 6 bases; nucleotides outside the gene matches: 9. CDR3 length: 16 amino acids. Naive-designated CD8 cells lacked CD45RO, were positively enriched for CCR7, and omitted terminally differentiated effector memory CD45RA+ cells.

The sequence was collected from a man in his late teens or twenties in good health. This chain joins TRBV4-3 and TRBJ1-4; TRBD1 agrees at 7 bases. The sample comprised naive CD8+ T cells sorted from blood. DNA for the CDR3: TGCGCCAGCAGCCAACGAACCGGGACAGTGGATGAAAAACTGTTTTTT. Protein sequence: CASSQRTGTVDEKLFF.